This note documents a single TCR beta chain sequence. What it binds is not known. RNA was isolated and reverse transcribed to cDNA, the sequencing template. Sequencing was performed with immunoSEQ multiplex PCR; in TCRdb, only in-frame clones are kept and a portion is missing. The repertoire holds more than 95,000 clones, with approximately 52% as singletons. The sample originates from a study of CD8+ T cells in alopecia areata. Regarding the study as a whole: Patients displayed less clarity in TCR sharing than mice, a finding possibly related to HLA. Clonality exceeded that of normal scalp in lesional scalp, most notably in alopecia totalis/universalis.

The V end lost 2 bases, the J end lost 8 bases, and 12 bases lay between the germline ends. The CDR3 totals 12 residues. Germline CDR1 GTSNPN, CDR2 SVGIG (reference sequence). T lymphocytes (CD4+ and CD8+) were sorted from PBMCs. What was sequenced was CD4+ T cells sorted from blood. V gene TRBV30 combines with J gene TRBJ1-2, with a weak D call TRBD1 (6 bases). The clonotype originates from a human donor in good health. CDR3 sequence reads: CAWSRGIRGYTF. The DNA for the CDR3 is TGTGCCTGGAGTAGGGGGATCCGGGGCTACACCTTC.